The present T cell receptor beta chain was sequenced within a study of cytomegalovirus exposure and HLA in healthy donors. General study results and limits: When analyzed later, the rates of TCR association showed variation by HLA locus, with DRB1 the most and HLA-C the fewest.

Use of 60 Vbeta and 13 Jbeta primers characterized the PCR. Profiling relied on immunoSEQ multiplex PCR, and the TCRdb table lists in-frame clones only, not all of them. The top ten hold about 2.2% of the sample, which has 150,000 to 200,000 clones, around 80% seen once. Comments on this clone: Its antigen is as yet unknown.

The sample consisted of PBMCs. This clonotype originated in a woman aged 25 to 45 in good health and CMV-seronegative.

CDR3 region: CASRPTGNFNEKLFF. The CDR3 nucleotides are TGTGCCAGTAGACCCACCGGGAACTTTAATGAAAAACTGTTTTTT. The J gene is TRBJ1-4, the V gene TRBV19; D is uncertain. The ends were cut back, 6 bases at V and 4 bases at J, with 15 bases in the middle. This CDR3 is built from 15 residues. The germline CDR1 and CDR2 sequences are LNHDA and SQIVND (reference sequence).